One sample yielded the 10 T cell receptor beta chains listed below, sequenced in a study of T cells in narcolepsy. Clones were read by immunoSEQ multiplex PCR, and TCRdb kept only the in-frame ones, dropping some. Among 32,000 or so clones listed, 60% to 80% were seen once. Sequences were obtained from memory (CD45RA-) CD4+ T cells from blood. These receptors all stem from a human donor in good health.

V and J are TRBV10-3 and TRBJ2-1; D uncertain. The CDR3 consists of 15 residues. In germline, CDR1 is ENHRY, CDR2 SYGVKD. V was clipped by 6 bases and J by 0 bases, with 12 bases between them. The CDR3 bases are TGTGCCATCAGGGCCTCATCGGGCTCCTACAATGAGCAGTTCTTC. Translated, it gives CAIRASSGSYNEQFF.

There are a few counts of this clone. The J gene is TRBJ1-1, the V gene TRBV2, with TRBD1 matching 7 bases. CDR3 length: 13 amino acids. The V segment lost 7 bases and the J segment 6 bases; nucleotides outside the gene matches: 8. Germline CDR1 reads SNHLY; CDR2 reads FYNNEI. CDR3 sequence reads: CASKPEGASEAFF. The CDR3, as DNA: TGTGCCAGCAAACCAGAGGGGGCGTCTGAAGCTTTCTTT.

This clone was observed once. This chain joins TRBV10-2 and TRBJ2-5; D ambiguous. V shed 5 bases and J shed 2 bases, with 9 bases lying between them. The CDR3 has 13 residues. Per the germline V gene, CDR1 is WSHSY and CDR2 is SAAADI. CDR3 loop: CASSPHKQETQYF. In nucleotides, the CDR3 is TGCGCCAGCAGTCCACACAAACAAGAGACCCAGTACTTC.

The V gene is TRBV2, the J gene TRBJ2-2, with 14 bases fitting TRBD2. This CDR3 spans 16 amino acids. From germline, CDR1 is SNHLY and CDR2 FYNNEI. V was clipped by 6 bases and J by 7 bases; unmatched bases: 7. The CDR3 nucleotides are TGTGCCAGCAGAAGACTAGCGGGAGGGGGTCACGGGGAGCTGTTTTTT. It codes for CASRRLAGGGHGELFF.

This sequence joins TRBV7-3 and TRBJ2-3; tentatively, D is TRBD1 (6 bases). Trimming shortened V by 5 bases and J by 2 bases, and 8 bases separated the two germline ends. There are 13 residues in the CDR3. Germline CDR1 SGHTA, CDR2 FQGTGA. The chain's CDR3 is CASSRDNTDTQYF. Written as DNA, the CDR3 is TGTGCCAGCAGCAGGGACAACACAGATACGCAGTATTTT.

The rearrangement uses TRBV6-6 and TRBJ2-7; 8 bases line up with TRBD1. J gave up 2 bases and V 10 bases, and 13 bases lay outside the gene matches. The CDR3 has 15 residues. Germline V gives CDR1 MNHNY, CDR2 SVGAGI (reference sequence). Written as DNA, the CDR3 is TGTGCCACCAAGAACCGACAGGGGACAGCCTACGAGCAGTACTTC. It yields the protein CATKNRQGTAYEQYF.

V usage is TRBV2 and J usage is TRBJ2-1; no definite D call. Per the germline V gene, CDR1 is SNHLY and CDR2 is FYNNEI. V gave up 4 bases and J gave up 5 bases, with 3 bases separating them. The CDR3 has 11 residues. The CDR3 here is CASSVHNEQFF. The DNA of the CDR3 is TGTGCCAGCAGTGTACACAATGAGCAGTTCTTC. Drawing the rest from reference TRBV2 and TRBJ2-1, the complete variable domain is EPEVTQTPSHQVTQMGQEVILRCVPISNHLYFYWYRQILGQKVEFLVSFYNNEISEKSEIFDDQFSVERPDGSNFTLKIRSTKLEDSAMYFCASSVHNEQFFGPGTRLTVL.

The genes are TRBV13 and TRBJ1-1, with 10 bases that match TRBD1. The germline V gene has CDR1 PRHDT and CDR2 FYEKMQ (reference sequence). V gave up 5 bases and J gave up 4 bases; unmatched junction bases: 13. CDR3 length: 17 residues. The CDR3 spells CASSPSTRQGAGTEAFF. The CDR3 nucleotides read TGTGCCAGCAGCCCATCGACGCGACAGGGGGCCGGCACTGAAGCTTTCTTT.

This sequence joins TRBV13 and TRBJ2-3, with D possibly TRBD2 on 6 matching bases. The germline V gene encodes CDR1 PRHDT and CDR2 FYEKMQ (reference sequence). CDR3 length equals 16 residues. Trimming shortened V by 5 bases and J by 3 bases, and 18 bases separated the two germline ends. Here the CDR3 DNA reads TGTGCCAGCAGCCCACAATACGGGGGTTCGACAGATACGCAGTATTTT. It codes for CASSPQYGGSTDTQYF.

This rearrangement joins TRBV5-4 to TRBJ1-3; no reliable D call. V dropped 0 bases and J dropped 9 bases, with 13 bases sitting between them. The CDR3 is 14 residues long. The germline gives CDR1 SGHNT, CDR2 YYREEE (reference sequence). CDR3 in amino acids: CASSLDLNRPTIYF. The CDR3 DNA is TGTGCCAGCAGCTTGGACTTAAATAGACCCACCATATATTTT.